A single sample is the source of the 10 T cell receptor beta chains below, sequenced in a study of human T cells and chemical hapten exposure. Time point: patch test 1, 2 weeks after DPC sensitization. Treatment described: therapeutic diphenylcyclopropenone sensitization with weekly scalp DPC. TCRdb fed the RACE reads into MiXCR, producing one record per CDR3 protein. The sample lists a few hundred thousand distinct CDR3 sequences, 4% to 5.5% seen once, with over 2% in the top ten. The sample here was whole blood, taken in connection with sensitization to the hapten diphenylcyclopropenone (DPC). All receptors derive from a woman aged 45-60 years with alopecia areata. Some clones in this sample may be carry-over from other donors' samples.

V usage is TRBV28 and J usage is TRBJ2-6; D perhaps matches TRBD2 (5 bases). Germline V gene data show CDR1 as MDHEN and CDR2 as SYDVKM. V was cut by 6 bases and J by 10 bases, with 10 bases left in between. This CDR3 is 12 amino acids long. In DNA form, the CDR3 reads TGTGCCAGCAGGACTACGGCGAACGTCCTGACTTTC. Its translation is CASRTTANVLTF.

The chain couples TRBV28 to TRBJ2-1; D gene uncertain. V was trimmed by 1 base and J by 4 bases, leaving 11 bases between them. Germline assignment: CDR1 MDHEN and CDR2 SYDVKM. The CDR3 runs 15 residues. CDR3 loop: CASSLFGPEYNEQFF. The CDR3 DNA is TGTGCCAGCAGTTTATTCGGCCCAGAATACAATGAGCAGTTCTTC.

This clonotype occurred many times. An end of the junction does not agree with germline; a read error may underlie this. Written as DNA, the CDR3 is TGTGCCAGCAGTGAAGTGGGGCAGTTGAACTTC. Translation: CASSEVGQLNF. The chain is built from TRBV6-1 and TRBJ1-2; D perhaps matches TRBD1 (5 bases). The V gene's germline CDR1 is MNHNS and CDR2 SASEGT. The CDR3 runs to 11 residues.

This clonotype has just a few counts. The chain couples TRBV25-1 to TRBJ1-3; TRBD1 might be the D (5 bases). The CDR3 spans 15 residues. Germline CDR1 is MGHDK and CDR2 is SYGVNS. The germline V and J ends were trimmed by 4 bases and 0 bases, with 10 bases remaining between them. The CDR3, as DNA: TGTGCCAGCAGTGGGCAGGGAATCTCTGGAAACACCATATATTTT. This sequence encodes CASSGQGISGNTIYF.

This clonotype was observed a handful of times. The chain carries TRBV18 and TRBJ2-3, with D possibly being TRBD1 (6 bases). Deletions cut 4 bases from V and 11 bases from J, with 10 bases between. This CDR3 is built from 11 residues. Germline CDR1 KGHSH, CDR2 LQKENI. The CDR3 here is CASSHKDRQYF. As DNA, the CDR3 is TGTGCCAGCTCACATAAGGACAGGCAGTATTTT.

This clonotype was recorded a few times. The chain links TRBV3-1 to TRBJ2-3; TRBD2 agrees at 9 bases. J was trimmed by 4 bases and V by 7 bases; bases with no gene match: 3. The CDR3 is 13 amino acids. Looked up from germline, CDR1 is LGHDT and CDR2 is YNNKEL (reference sequence). DNA of the CDR3: TGTGCCAGCACGGGACTAGCCGCAGATACGCAGTATTTT. Residues: CASTGLAADTQYF.

This clonotype was seen many times. This chain connects TRBV6-2 or TRBV6-3 to TRBJ2-7; the D is unclear. This CDR3 comprises 12 residues. Trimming shortened V by 2 bases and J by 2 bases, and 4 bases separated the two germline ends. Germline-derived CDR1 and CDR2 are MNHEY and SVGEGT. DNA of the CDR3: TGTGCCAGCAGTTACGAGCCCTACGAGCAGTACTTC. Protein sequence: CASSYEPYEQYF.

This clonotype has ten or more counts. The chain carries TRBV4-1 and TRBJ2-6, with TRBD1 as a possible D gene (5 bases). Germline-derived CDR1 and CDR2 are MGHRA and YSYEKL. The V end lost 2 bases, the J end lost 0 bases, and 11 bases lay between the germline ends. CDR3 length equals 17 residues. The CDR3 DNA is TGCGCCAGCAGCCAAACGCCGACAGCCTCTGGGGCCAACGTCCTGACTTTC. This translates into CASSQTPTASGANVLTF.

The chain links TRBV6-2 or TRBV6-3 to TRBJ2-3; D call uncertain. The germline V gene has CDR1 MNHEY and CDR2 SVGEGT. The CDR3 spans 13 residues. V was shortened by 7 bases and J by 5 bases, with 13 bases between the two germline ends. The CDR3 protein is CASKGNAVDTQYF. The DNA of the CDR3 is TGTGCCAGCAAGGGAAACGCCGTAGATACGCAGTATTTT.

As to this clonotype: This may be a read error: a much more frequent sequence differs by one nucleotide. The V and J genes are TRBV12-3 or TRBV12-4 and TRBJ1-5, with no clear D. The length of the CDR3 is 14 residues. The CDR3 protein is CPSSPSRGNQPQHF. The CDR3 nucleotides read TGTCCCAGCAGCCCTTCTAGGGGCAATCAGCCCCAGCATTTT.